This T cell receptor beta chain appears in the sequencing data of a study of shared clonotypes between healthy human individuals. Study background: Three plates were used per donor for CD4 naive, three for CD4 memory, two for CD8 naive and one for CD8 memory. Study-level results: Collection of samples was limited to blood; tissue repertoires likely differ.

The CDR3 is made up of 13 amino acids. Between the trimmed V and J ends, which lost 5 bases and 2 bases, there was a span of 8 bases. Germline CDR1 SGHAT, CDR2 FQNNGV. TCRdb keeps only in-frame clones here, not all; method: immunoSEQ multiplex PCR. This repertoire shows 2 million to 2.5 million clones, just under 95% found once; its top ten account for 1.1%. With respect to this clone: Its antigen is not known. Other nucleotide sequences from this sample produce the same CDR3.

CD45RO-negative CD8 cells positively selected for CCR7 made up the naive population, which excluded terminally differentiated effector memory CD45RA+ cells. The sequenced material came from naive CD8+ T cells sorted from blood. This TCR came from a man between 18 and 29 years old in good health. The chain has TRBV11-2 and TRBJ2-3; D could derive from TRBD1 or TRBD2 (5 bases each). CDR3 sequence: CASSAGATDTQYF. The CDR3 DNA sequence: TGTGCCAGCAGCGCCGGGGCCACAGATACGCAGTATTTT.